These 30 T cell receptor beta chains were sequenced from one sample in a study of spatial heterogeneity in lung cancer. Study findings and constraints: Mutation tallies in tumors tracked expanded intratumoral alpha and beta TCR counts.

This sample's time point: sample taken at primary tumor resection. Their cognate antigens are unknown. In TCRdb, the 5' RACE reads were re-called with MiXCR into one record per CDR3 protein. The data hold about 100,000 distinct CDR3 sequences, with 4% to 4.5% observed a single time. The source material was lung tumor tissue, sampled at surgery. Receptor source: a male donor with early-stage non-small cell lung cancer.

As to this clonotype: This may stem from a read error, because a much larger clone lies one nucleotide away. The chain uses TRBV2 and TRBJ2-7, with D uncertain. Per the germline V gene, CDR1 is SNHLY and CDR2 is FYNNEI. The CDR3 runs 11 residues. V lost 8 bases, J lost 1 base, and 6 bases lay in between. The CDR3 DNA sequence: TGTGCCAGCGCTTGTTCCTACGAGCAGTACTTC. Translation gives CASACSYEQYF.

This clonotype came up many times. The chain couples TRBV12-3 or TRBV12-4 to TRBJ2-7; TRBD1 agrees at 7 bases. After removal of 8 bases from V and 2 bases from J, the junction contained 6 bases not matched to a gene. The CDR3 sequence is 13 residues long. The CDR3 DNA reads TGTGCCAGCGCTGTGGGACAGCCCTACGAGCAGTACTTC. Translation: CASAVGQPYEQYF.

This clonotype has more than one count but fewer than ten. The chain recombines TRBV4-1 with TRBJ2-7, with D hard to call. CDR3 length equals 15 residues. Germline V gene lookup returns CDR1 MGHRA and CDR2 YSYEKL. Trimming pared 0 bases from V and 3 bases from J, leaving 12 bases between. CDR3 bases: TGCGCCAGCAGCCAAGAGTATGCGGCAAACTACGAGCAGTACTTC. This translates into CASSQEYAANYEQYF.

J is TRBJ1-2 and V is TRBV27; D gene uncertain. V gave up 4 bases and J gave up 0 bases, with 9 bases separating them. This CDR3 has 14 amino acids. Germline V lookup: CDR1 MNHEY, CDR2 SMNVEV (reference sequence). CDR3 protein: CASSSHSSNYGYTF. The CDR3 region has the DNA TGTGCCAGCAGTTCCCACAGCTCTAACTATGGCTACACCTTC.

This clonotype was recorded many times. The chain carries TRBV7-8 and TRBJ2-4; D gene uncertain. Looked up from germline, CDR1 is SGHVS and CDR2 is FQNEAQ. Trimming cost V 1 base and J 0 bases, with 7 bases left between them. The CDR3 is made up of 15 amino acids. For the CDR3, the DNA is TGTGCCAGCAGCTTAGGCCGGTTAGCCAAAAACATTCAGTACTTC. It is translated as CASSLGRLAKNIQYF.

Many counts were recorded for this clonotype. The chain employs TRBV6-1 and TRBJ1-2; no clear D gene. Germline CDR1 and CDR2: MNHNS and SASEGT. V was clipped by 5 bases and J by 6 bases, with 10 bases between them. The CDR3 is 12 amino acids. CDR3 sequence (DNA): TGTGCCAGCAGTCCAAATCTTGATGGCTACACCTTC. Translated: CASSPNLDGYTF.

At least ten counts were recorded for this clonotype. V and J are TRBV6-1 and TRBJ1-6, with 9 bases identical to TRBD1. V lost 9 bases and J lost 8; bases outside the gene matches: 11. The CDR3 length is 15 residues. Germline V gene sequence: CDR1 MNHNS, CDR2 SASEGT. The chain's CDR3 is CASILGTGMDSPLHF. In DNA, the CDR3 is TGTGCCAGTATCTTGGGGACAGGGATGGATTCACCCCTCCACTTT.

This clonotype was seen at least ten times. The chain carries TRBV6-6 and TRBJ2-3, with D possibly TRBD2 on 6 matching bases. Looked up from germline, CDR1 is MNHNY and CDR2 is SVGAGI (reference sequence). V gave up 7 bases and J gave up 6 bases, with 17 bases separating them. This CDR3 has 14 amino acids. The CDR3 reads CASTPWGVRDTQYF. CDR3 bases: TGTGCCAGCACCCCTTGGGGGGTAAGGGATACGCAGTATTTT.

This clonotype appeared many times. The rearrangement uses TRBV20-1 and TRBJ2-7; D may match TRBD1 or TRBD2 (5 bases each). Between the trimmed V and J ends, which lost 1 base and 2 bases, there was a span of 12 bases. Germline lookup yields CDR1 DFQATT and CDR2 SNEGSKA (reference sequence). The CDR3 covers 14 residues. This chain's CDR3 is CSARVGPPTYEQYF. DNA for the CDR3: TGCAGTGCTAGAGTGGGACCGCCTACCTACGAGCAGTACTTC.

Many counts were recorded for this clonotype. The chain recombines TRBV7-2 with TRBJ2-1; 11 positions match TRBD2. V lost 6 bases, J lost 6 bases, and 7 bases stayed unmatched. Germline-derived CDR1 and CDR2 are SGHTA and FQGNSA. The CDR3 has 15 amino acids. CDR3 residues: CASSFGTSGPNEQFF. The CDR3 DNA is TGTGCCAGCAGTTTTGGGACTAGCGGCCCCAATGAGCAGTTCTTC. Using reference TRBV7-2 and TRBJ2-1 for the parts outside the CDR3, the full variable domain is GAGVSQSPSNKVTEKGKDVELRCDPISGHTALYWYRQSLGQGLEFLIYFQGNSAPDKSGLPSDRFSAERTGGSVSTLTIQRTQQEDSAVYLCASSFGTSGPNEQFFGPGTRLTVL.

The chain has TRBV13 and TRBJ2-3; the D is unclear. CDR3 length: 14 amino acids. V gave up 0 bases and J gave up 2 bases, with 6 bases separating them. The germline V gene encodes CDR1 PRHDT and CDR2 FYEKMQ (reference sequence). The CDR3 region has the DNA TGTGCCAGCAGCTTAGGGCTATTCACAGATACGCAGTATTTT. Translated, it gives CASSLGLFTDTQYF.

This clonotype showed up just a few times. The chain carries TRBV7-4 and TRBJ2-1, with D unclear. The CDR3 is made up of 16 amino acids. V lost 2 bases and J 8 bases, leaving 19 bases between the germline ends. Germline V gene lookup returns CDR1 SGHVT and CDR2 SQSDAQ. In DNA form, the CDR3 reads TGTGCCAGCAGCTTAACGACCAGACTCTACACGGATGAGCAGTTCTTC. Its translation: CASSLTTRLYTDEQFF. Based on the CDR3 plus reference TRBV7-4 and TRBJ2-1, the full variable domain is GAGVSQSPRYKVAKRGRDVALRCDSISGHVTLYWYRQTLGQGSEVLTYSQSDAQRDKSGRPSGRFSAERPERSVSTLKIQRTEQGDSAVYLCASSLTTRLYTDEQFFGPGTRLTVL.

The genes are TRBV27 and TRBJ1-6, with D unclear. The CDR3 totals 15 residues. Trimming removed 6 bases from V and 4 bases from J, with 13 bases in between. Germline V lookup: CDR1 MNHEY, CDR2 SMNVEV (reference sequence). In DNA form, the CDR3 reads TGTGCCAGCAGCATGAGTACAGAATATAATTCACCCCTCCACTTT. Its protein is CASSMSTEYNSPLHF.

In its sample, this clonotype was seen many times. V and J are TRBV27 and TRBJ1-5; 9 nucleotides align to TRBD1. Trimming took 6 bases from V and 2 from J; bases not matched to a gene: 8. The CDR3 has 16 residues. Germline assignment: CDR1 MNHEY and CDR2 SMNVEV (reference sequence). In nucleotides, the CDR3 is TGTGCCAGCAGGGGGTGGGACAGGGAAGGCAATCAGCCCCAGCATTTT. Its translation: CASRGWDREGNQPQHF.

There are many counts of this clonotype. The chain has TRBV6-5 and TRBJ2-3; no definite D call. This CDR3 has 13 residues. Germline CDR1 MNHEY, CDR2 SVGAGI. Trimming took 8 bases from V and 0 from J, leaving 9 bases between them. CDR3 coding DNA: TGTGCCAGCCGGGTTCTGAGCACAGATACGCAGTATTTT. It encodes CASRVLSTDTQYF.

This clonotype came up many times. V usage is TRBV11-2 and J usage is TRBJ2-4; perhaps TRBD1 as D (6 bases). CDR1 and CDR2 (germline): SGHAT, FQNNGV. V lost 4 bases, J lost 9 bases, and 10 bases lay in between. The CDR3 loop spans 12 amino acids. The CDR3 DNA sequence: TGTGCCAGCAGCTCACAGGGTAGCATTCAGTACTTC. Residues: CASSSQGSIQYF.

The rearrangement links TRBV20-1 to TRBJ2-7, with TRBD1 matching over 7 bases. Germline trimming cut 5 bases from V and 2 bases from J; bases unmatched to any gene: 3. The CDR3 loop spans 12 amino acids. The germline CDR1 and CDR2 sequences are DFQATT and SNEGSKA (reference sequence). CDR3 sequence reads: CSAYRGTYEQYF. The CDR3 region has the DNA TGCAGTGCTTACAGGGGAACCTACGAGCAGTACTTC.

There are a few counts of this clonotype. V usage is TRBV5-5 and J usage is TRBJ2-5, with D perhaps matching TRBD1 (5 bases). V was clipped by 4 bases and J by 4 bases, with 14 bases between them. Germline V gene data show CDR1 as SGHKS and CDR2 as YYEKEE (reference sequence). The CDR3 is 14 amino acids. CDR3 sequence: CASSPQGWAETQYF. For the CDR3, the DNA is TGTGCCAGCAGCCCGCAGGGCTGGGCAGAGACCCAGTACTTC.

This clonotype was seen at least ten times. The chain links TRBV11-2 to TRBJ2-1, with D possibly matching TRBD2 (5 bases). V was clipped by 7 bases and J by 9 bases, with 19 bases between them. Germline V gives CDR1 SGHAT, CDR2 FQNNGV. This CDR3 spans 14 amino acids. This CDR3 is CASTYSGLAGEQFF. CDR3 nucleotides: TGTGCCAGCACCTACTCCGGCCTAGCTGGTGAGCAGTTCTTC.

This clonotype was seen ten or more times. The V gene is TRBV27, the J gene TRBJ1-2; D is uncertain. Germline V gene data show CDR1 as MNHEY and CDR2 as SMNVEV (reference sequence). The CDR3 sequence is 14 residues long. The V end lost 0 bases, the J end lost 5 bases, and 10 bases lay between the germline ends. The CDR3 DNA reads TGTGCCAGCAGTTTATCGATGCCAGCGTATGGCTACACCTTC. Encoded protein: CASSLSMPAYGYTF.

This clonotype was picked up many times. The genes are TRBV20-1 and TRBJ2-7, with D unresolved. The CDR3 is made up of 13 amino acids. From germline, CDR1 is DFQATT and CDR2 SNEGSKA (reference sequence). The ends were cut back, 5 bases at V and 4 bases at J, with 15 bases in the middle. The CDR3 reads CSASATAPYEQYF. As DNA, the CDR3 is TGCAGTGCTTCGGCTACCGCACCTTACGAGCAGTACTTC.

This clonotype occurred many times. CDR3 region: CSASVGGGTDTQYF. The CDR3 nucleotides read TGCAGTGCCAGCGTGGGGGGGGGCACAGATACGCAGTATTTT. The gene calls are TRBV20-1 and TRBJ2-3; 7 nucleotides line up with TRBD2. V lost 6 bases, J lost 1 base, and 7 bases stayed unmatched. Germline values: CDR1 DFQATT, CDR2 SNEGSKA (reference sequence). The CDR3 length is 14 residues.

This sequence joins TRBV7-2 and TRBJ1-6; D is perhaps TRBD1 (6 bases). CDR3 length: 14 residues. V was pared by 5 bases and J by 7 bases, with 12 bases between. Per germline, CDR1 SGHTA and CDR2 FQGNSA. CDR3 sequence reads: CASSRGGTNSPLHF. In DNA form, the CDR3 reads TGTGCCAGCAGCCGAGGGGGGACCAATTCACCCCTCCACTTT.

This clonotype was seen repeatedly, ten times or more. V usage is TRBV9 and J usage is TRBJ2-2; maybe TRBD2 (5 bases). V dropped 4 bases and J dropped 5 bases, with 15 bases sitting between them. This CDR3 comprises 15 residues. Germline V gene data show CDR1 as SGDLS and CDR2 as YYNGEE. The CDR3 DNA follows: TGTGCCAGCAGCCCGCAACTAGTGATTACCGGGGAGCTGTTTTTT. This codes for CASSPQLVITGELFF.

This clonotype was counted ten times or more. The genes are TRBV14 and TRBJ2-4, with 8 bases matching TRBD2. CDR1 is SGHDN and CDR2 is FVKESK in the germline V gene. The CDR3 contains 18 residues. The trim removed 2 bases at V and 0 bases at J, leaving 9 bases unmatched. CDR3 residues: CASSQKAIAGSAKNIQYF. CDR3 DNA sequence: TGTGCCAGCAGCCAAAAGGCGATAGCGGGATCAGCCAAAAACATTCAGTACTTC.

Many counts were recorded for this clonotype. The V call is TRBV7-9, the J call TRBJ2-1; D unresolved. The length of the CDR3 is 13 residues. The germline V gene has CDR1 SEHNR and CDR2 FQNEAQ (reference sequence). With 4 bases removed from V and 6 bases from J, the gap between germline ends came to 10 bases. This CDR3 is CASSWPGTNEQFF. The CDR3 bases are TGTGCCAGCAGCTGGCCGGGCACCAATGAGCAGTTCTTC.

There are a few counts of this clonotype. V gene TRBV19 combines with J gene TRBJ2-7; 8 nucleotides line up with TRBD2. Germline CDR1 and CDR2: LNHDA and SQIVND (reference sequence). This CDR3 region has 14 residues. V was clipped by 11 bases and J by 1 base; unmatched bases: 10. The CDR3 DNA follows: TGTGCCCCCGGCCCGGGACTAGAATCCTACGAGCAGTACTTC. It encodes CAPGPGLESYEQYF.

This clonotype occurred a few times. The chain is built from TRBV7-9 and TRBJ2-1; D is possibly TRBD2 (5 bases). CDR3 length: 16 amino acids. Germline CDR1 reads SEHNR; CDR2 reads FQNEAQ (reference sequence). The V end was cut by 1 base, the J end by 8 bases, with 18 bases between. The CDR3 loop is CASSLDFFAGMHEQFF. The CDR3 DNA is TGTGCCAGCAGCTTAGATTTTTTCGCCGGGATGCATGAGCAGTTCTTC.

This clonotype was seen at least ten times. The chain links TRBV5-1 to TRBJ1-1; no firm D call. Germline-derived CDR1 and CDR2 are SGHRS and YFSETQ. The CDR3 covers 14 residues. V lost 2 bases to trimming and J lost 4 bases, with 12 bases between them. The CDR3 coding sequence is TGCGCCAGCAGCTTTACCACCGGGCCCACTGAAGCTTTCTTT. The encoded protein is CASSFTTGPTEAFF.

This clonotype appeared many times. The chain is built from TRBV6-6 and TRBJ1-5, with a possible D match to TRBD1 (5 bases). Germline values: CDR1 MNHNY, CDR2 SVGAGI (reference sequence). The V end lost 5 bases, the J end lost 3 bases, and 17 bases lay between the germline ends. The CDR3 covers 16 residues. CDR3 amino acids: CASSMGSQGHNQPQHF. In DNA, the CDR3 is TGTGCCAGCAGTATGGGGTCGCAGGGCCACAATCAGCCCCAGCATTTT.